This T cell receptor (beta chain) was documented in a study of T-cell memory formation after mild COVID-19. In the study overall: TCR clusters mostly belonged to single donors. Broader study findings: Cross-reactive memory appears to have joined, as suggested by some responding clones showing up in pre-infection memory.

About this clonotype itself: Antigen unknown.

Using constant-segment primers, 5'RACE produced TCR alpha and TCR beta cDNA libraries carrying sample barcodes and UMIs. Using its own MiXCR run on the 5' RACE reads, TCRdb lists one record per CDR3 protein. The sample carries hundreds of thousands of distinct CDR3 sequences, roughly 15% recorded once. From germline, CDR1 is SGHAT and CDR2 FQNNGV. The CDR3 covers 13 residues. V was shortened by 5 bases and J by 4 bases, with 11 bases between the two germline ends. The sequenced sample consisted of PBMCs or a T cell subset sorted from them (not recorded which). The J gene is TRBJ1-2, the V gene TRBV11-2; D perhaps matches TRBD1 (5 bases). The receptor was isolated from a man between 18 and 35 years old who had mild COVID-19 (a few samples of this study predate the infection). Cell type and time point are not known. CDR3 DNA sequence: TGTGCCAGCAGCCCCAAAGGGGTCTATGGCTACACCTTC. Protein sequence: CASSPKGVYGYTF.